The clone carrying this T cell receptor beta chain was found a few times. These data come from a study of blood T cells in healthy people across ages. Using a J-beta primer mix together with a sample-barcoded 5' primer, a second PCR was run for about 6 to 12 cycles. TCRdb fed the 5' RACE reads into MiXCR, producing one record per CDR3 protein. The sample gives roughly 1.9 million distinct CDR3 sequences, roughly two fifths of which show up once; roughly 23% is in the top ten. Germline V gene lookup returns CDR1 LNHNV and CDR2 YYDKDF (reference sequence). Trimming stripped 0 bases from V and 2 bases from J, with 10 bases between. CDR3 size: 15 residues.

The sequenced material came from blood. V gene TRBV15 combines with J gene TRBJ1-2, with a weak D call TRBD1 (5 bases). This receptor was taken from a human donor in good health. The CDR3 DNA reads as TGTGCCACCAGCAGAGATCCAGGGTTAAACTATGGCTACACCTTC. The encoded protein is CATSRDPGLNYGYTF.